The T cell receptor (beta chain) described here comes from a study of blood T cell repertoires in COVID-19. Looking at the study overall: PBMCs, B-cell-depleted T cells, or T cells were the source of the cDNA or gDNA that made up the material.

Method: immunoSEQ multiplex PCR; TCRdb's copy keeps in-frame clones and lacks some. The sample contains roughly 220,000 clones, roughly nine tenths of which appear only once. V was cut by 4 bases and J by 0 bases, with 10 bases left in between. Germline assignment: CDR1 LGHDT and CDR2 YNNKEL (reference sequence). The CDR3 runs to 14 residues. The receptor was derived from a woman aged 18-35 years in a cohort exposed to, infected with or recovered from COVID-19 (not recorded which). The sample comprised PBMCs or T cells enriched from blood (not recorded which). The chain uses TRBV3-1 (or the pseudogene TRBV3-2) and TRBJ2-7; possible D gene TRBD2, 5 bases. The CDR3 sequence: CASSPLGDSYEQYF. The DNA for the CDR3 is TGTGCCAGCAGCCCACTAGGAGACTCCTACGAGCAGTACTTC.